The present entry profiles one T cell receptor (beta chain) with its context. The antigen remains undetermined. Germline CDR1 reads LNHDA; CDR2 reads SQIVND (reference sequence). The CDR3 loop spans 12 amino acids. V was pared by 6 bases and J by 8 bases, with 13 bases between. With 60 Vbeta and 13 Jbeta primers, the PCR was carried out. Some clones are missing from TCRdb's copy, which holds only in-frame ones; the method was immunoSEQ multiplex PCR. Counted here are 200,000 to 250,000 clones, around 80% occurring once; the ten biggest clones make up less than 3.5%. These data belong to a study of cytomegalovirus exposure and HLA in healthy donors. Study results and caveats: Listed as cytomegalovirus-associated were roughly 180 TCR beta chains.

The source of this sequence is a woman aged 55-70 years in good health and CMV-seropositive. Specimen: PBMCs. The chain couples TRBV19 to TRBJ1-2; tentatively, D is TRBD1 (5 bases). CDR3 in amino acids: CASRTTDSGYTF. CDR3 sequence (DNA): TGTGCCAGTAGGACGACAGACTCGGGCTACACCTTC.